This T cell receptor (beta chain) was captured by sequencing in a study of blood T cell repertoires in COVID-19. Overall study: Sites across the United States, Italy and Spain contributed samples from acute and convalescent COVID-19. Sources were T cells, B-cell-depleted T cells, or PBMCs; the material itself was cDNA or gDNA.

Authors' analysis steps: Amplified reference gene primers provided the basis for estimating nucleated cell counts. Here immunoSEQ multiplex PCR was the method, and the copy in TCRdb shows in-frame clones only, minus some. V and J calls and clone size are as listed in that table; D and trimming were resolved from the DNA. The table lists about 100,000 clones, roughly 92% of them singletons. The CDR3 extends over 16 amino acids. J gave up 10 bases and V 0 bases, and 11 bases lay outside the gene matches. Germline-derived CDR1 and CDR2 are SGHRS and YFSETQ. V is TRBV5-1 and J is TRBJ2-1; 9 bases map to TRBD2. The sequenced material came from peripheral blood. This receptor was obtained from a man between 45 and 60 years old with active COVID-19. CDR3 loop: CASSLGWVAGEGEQFF. CDR3 nucleotide sequence: TGCGCCAGCAGCTTGGGGTGGGTAGCGGGAGAGGGAGAGCAGTTCTTC.